The 18 T cell receptor beta chains below all came from one sample that was sequenced in a study of blood T cell repertoires in COVID-19. Only in-frame clones appear in the TCRdb table, and some are missing; sequencing was by immunoSEQ multiplex PCR. The sample lists under 45,000 clones, roughly 78% occurring once. Sequenced material: peripheral blood. The receptor source for this set is a man aged 60-69 years with acute or convalescent COVID-19.

This chain links TRBV7-2 with TRBJ1-6; 10 bases align to TRBD1. This CDR3 is built from 18 residues. Germline V gene lookup returns CDR1 SGHTA and CDR2 FQGNSA. V was pared by 3 bases and J by 1 base, with 6 bases of the junction left unmatched. The CDR3 region has the DNA TGTGCCAGCAGCTTTAGGACAGGGGGACGATCCTATAATTCACCCCTCCACTTT. It translates to CASSFRTGGRSYNSPLHF.

The CDR3 region has the DNA TGTGCCAGCAGCGGGGACAGGGGTGGAGAAAAACTGTTTTTT. This sequence encodes CASSGDRGGEKLFF. The chain is built from TRBV5-4 and TRBJ1-4; 10 nucleotides agree with TRBD1. CDR3 length equals 14 residues. V shed 4 bases and J 8 bases; nucleotides not matched to a gene: 5. Germline V gene lookup returns CDR1 SGHNT and CDR2 YYREEE (reference sequence).

This chain uses TRBV6-5 with TRBJ2-1; 7 nucleotides line up with TRBD1. There are 15 residues in the CDR3. V dropped 7 bases and J dropped 4; count of bases not matched to a gene: 10. CDR1 MNHEY and CDR2 SVGAGI come from the germline V gene. The CDR3 nucleotides are TGTGCCAGCAATAGAAAGGGGGCGGAGTACAATGAGCAGTTCTTC. Amino acid sequence: CASNRKGAEYNEQFF.

The chain couples TRBV11-3 to TRBJ2-2; 9 positions match TRBD1. This CDR3 is 16 amino acids long. J was trimmed by 4 bases and V by 5 bases; bases with no gene match: 8. Germline V gene sequence: CDR1 SGHNT, CDR2 YENEEA. The CDR3: CASSIDPGQGTGELFF. DNA of the CDR3: TGTGCCAGCAGCATTGATCCGGGACAGGGCACCGGGGAGCTGTTTTTT.

The gene calls are TRBV19 and TRBJ2-2; 8 bases align to TRBD1. The CDR3 is 17 amino acids. V was clipped by 0 bases and J by 6 bases; unmatched bases: 9. Per the germline V gene, CDR1 is LNHDA and CDR2 is SQIVND (reference sequence). CDR3 nucleotides: TGTGCCAGTAGTATAGAATTCAGGACAGGGTTATCCGGGGAGCTGTTTTTT. It yields the protein CASSIEFRTGLSGELFF.

V is TRBV19 and J is TRBJ2-2, with D tentatively TRBD2 (6 bases). The CDR3 runs to 14 residues. Germline V CDR1 and CDR2: LNHDA, SQIVND (reference sequence). Deletions cut 3 bases from V and 7 bases from J, with 12 bases between. The CDR3 protein is CASSIGTLVGELFF. CDR3 sequence (DNA): TGTGCCAGTAGTATCGGGACTCTAGTCGGGGAGCTGTTTTTT.

The chain is built from TRBV4-2 and TRBJ2-7, with 7 bases matching TRBD2. Germline CDR1 reads LGHNA; CDR2 reads YNFKEQ. Trimming at V came to 0 bases and at J to 4 bases, leaving 9 bases not matched to a gene. The CDR3 extends over 16 amino acids. The CDR3 region is CASSQDSGGRGYEQYF. The CDR3 DNA follows: TGTGCCAGCAGCCAAGATTCGGGCGGGAGAGGGTACGAGCAGTACTTC.

CDR3 sequence reads: CASSLGPGGTGELFF. CDR3 DNA: TGTGCCAGCAGCTTGGGCCCGGGGGGCACCGGGGAGCTGTTTTTT. V is TRBV5-6 and J is TRBJ2-2, with 7 bases aligning to TRBD2. V shed 0 bases and J 4 bases; nucleotides not matched to a gene: 3. Germline V gives CDR1 SGHDT, CDR2 YYEEEE. This CDR3 contains 15 residues.

The V and J genes are TRBV19 and TRBJ1-5; TRBD1 matches 7 bases. Trimming cost V 4 bases and J 0 bases; bases outside gene matches: 12. The CDR3 length is 18 residues. From germline, CDR1 is LNHDA and CDR2 SQIVND (reference sequence). The CDR3 coding sequence is TGTGCCAGTAGTAAGAATGGGGGGACAGCTAATAGCAATCAGCCCCAGCATTTT. Translating gives CASSKNGGTANSNQPQHF.

V is TRBV19 and J is TRBJ2-5, with D possibly matching TRBD1 (5 bases). The CDR3 spans 13 residues. Germline CDR1 reads LNHDA; CDR2 reads SQIVND (reference sequence). V was trimmed by 9 bases and J by 2 bases, leaving 13 bases between them. DNA for the CDR3: TGTGCCAGCAGGGTGTTGGGGCAAGAGACCCAGTACTTC. Its protein is CASRVLGQETQYF.

As to this clone: A junction boundary mismatches the germline segment, possibly from a read error. The rearrangement links TRBV4-1 to TRBJ1-3, with 9 positions matching TRBD1. The CDR3 sequence is 13 residues long. The V gene's germline CDR1 is MGHRA and CDR2 YSYEKL. This CDR3 is CASSPGTGPPRLF. DNA for the CDR3: TGCGCCAGCAGCCCAGGGACAGGGCCCCCCCGCCTGTTT.

The chain links TRBV7-9 to TRBJ2-7; TRBD2 agrees at 9 bases. Germline V gene sequence: CDR1 SEHNR, CDR2 FQNEAQ (reference sequence). V was clipped by 0 bases and J by 2 bases; unmatched bases: 11. The CDR3 consists of 18 residues. The chain's CDR3 is CASSLATVGTSYPYEQYF. CDR3 DNA sequence: TGTGCCAGCAGCTTAGCGACCGTTGGGACTAGCTATCCCTACGAGCAGTACTTC.

The rearrangement links TRBV10-3 to TRBJ2-7, with a weak D call TRBD2 (7 bases). This CDR3 comprises 14 residues. V lost 0 bases and J 4 bases, leaving 10 bases between the germline ends. Per germline, CDR1 ENHRY and CDR2 SYGVKD. The CDR3 coding sequence is TGTGCCATCAGTGAGTCACAGGGAGGGTACGAGCAGTACTTC. The encoded protein is CAISESQGGYEQYF.

The rearrangement uses TRBV2 and TRBJ2-7; D is unclear. Germline V gene lookup returns CDR1 SNHLY and CDR2 FYNNEI. V was cut by 7 bases and J by 0 bases, with 7 bases left in between. The CDR3 runs to 12 residues. CDR3 DNA sequence: TGTGCCAGCAATTCACACTCCTACGAGCAGTACTTC. It encodes CASNSHSYEQYF.

The chain has TRBV7-8 and TRBJ2-1; 8 nucleotides match TRBD2. Germline values: CDR1 SGHVS, CDR2 FQNEAQ. CDR3 length: 15 residues. J was trimmed by 4 bases and V by 4 bases; bases with no gene match: 6. The CDR3 here is CASSSSGRPYNEQFF. The CDR3 coding sequence is TGTGCCAGCAGCTCGAGCGGGAGACCTTACAATGAGCAGTTCTTC.

The rearrangement links TRBV29-1 to TRBJ2-1, with TRBD2 matching 7 bases. The CDR3 contains 14 residues. Germline CDR1 SQVTM, CDR2 ANQGSEA. The trim removed 2 bases at V and 6 bases at J, leaving 7 bases unmatched. CDR3 nucleotide sequence: TGCAGCGTTGAAAGGGCGGGAGTAATCAATGAGCAGTTCTTC. As protein: CSVERAGVINEQFF.

V gene TRBV19 combines with J gene TRBJ2-7; maybe TRBD1 (6 bases). Germline lookup yields CDR1 LNHDA and CDR2 SQIVND (reference sequence). V was shortened by 0 bases and J by 5 bases, with 8 bases between the two germline ends. The CDR3 consists of 13 residues. DNA for the CDR3: TGTGCCAGTAGTATAGACAGGGGAGACGAGCAGTACTTC. Protein product: CASSIDRGDEQYF.

This clone was seen only once. The chain couples TRBV5-6 to TRBJ2-5, with D possibly being TRBD1 (5 bases). The CDR3 extends over 14 amino acids. V was clipped by 2 bases and J by 6 bases, with 14 bases between them. In germline, CDR1 is SGHDT, CDR2 YYEEEE. CDR3 region: CASSFSRVEQTQYF. In DNA form, the CDR3 reads TGTGCCAGCAGCTTTTCCAGGGTTGAACAGACCCAGTACTTC. Supplemented by reference TRBV5-6 and TRBJ2-5, the full variable domain reads DAGVTQSPTHLIKTRGQQVTLRCSPKSGHDTVSWYQQALGQGPQFIFQYYEEEERQRGNFPDRFSGHQFPNYSSELNVNALLLGDSALYLCASSFSRVEQTQYFGPGTRLLVL.